What follows are 18 T cell receptor beta chains derived from one specimen sequenced in a study of graft-versus-host responses after intestinal transplantation (dated by TCRdb to the early 2020s). Receptor libraries were prepared by the immunoSEQ multiplex PCR assay. Drawn from immuneACCESS, this table holds only the in-frame rearrangements with V and J called that TCRdb kept. Clones are partly lost; checked studies trace under half to an unresolved V gene and leave the rest unexplained. For this sample the table gives 4,500 to 6,000 clones, of which 70% to 80% were detected only once. The ten largest account for around two fifths of the sample. Here the sequenced sample was PBMCs, taken just under 330 days after intestinal transplant. These receptor sequences come from a human patient who received an intestinal transplant, so some T cells may come from the graft donor.

This clone was seen just once. The V gene is TRBV7-2, the J gene TRBJ1-6; D is undetermined. Germline V gene sequence: CDR1 SGHTA, CDR2 FQGNSA. The CDR3 length is 15 residues. V was cut by 1 base and J by 7 bases, with 11 bases left in between. The CDR3 sequence: CASSLVIRGNSPLHF. DNA of the CDR3: TGTGCCAGCAGCTTAGTGATTCGGGGAAATTCACCCCTCCACTTT.

This rearrangement joins TRBV11-2 to TRBJ2-2; D is unclear. Trimming stripped 3 bases from V and 6 bases from J, with 8 bases between. The CDR3 sequence is 13 residues long. The germline V gene encodes CDR1 SGHAT and CDR2 FQNNGV. CDR3: CASSLVPAGELFF. The CDR3 nucleotides are TGTGCCAGCAGCTTGGTTCCCGCCGGGGAGCTGTTTTTT.

The chain combines TRBV6-1 with TRBJ1-5, with 9 nucleotides matching TRBD1. The CDR3 loop spans 13 amino acids. CDR1 is MNHNS and CDR2 is SASEGT in the germline V gene. V shed 4 bases and J 6 bases; nucleotides not matched to a gene: 1. The CDR3 DNA sequence: TGTGCCAGCAGTGCGGGACAGGGTCAGCCCCAGCATTTT. It codes for CASSAGQGQPQHF.

The rearrangement links TRBV6-1 to TRBJ1-6, with D maybe TRBD1 (5 bases). V lost 3 bases, J lost 3 bases, and 21 bases lay in between. The length of the CDR3 is 19 residues. Germline V gene lookup returns CDR1 MNHNS and CDR2 SASEGT. The CDR3 here is CASSDLWGEGFFYNSPLHF. Written as DNA, the CDR3 is TGTGCCAGCAGTGACCTTTGGGGGGAAGGTTTTTTCTATAATTCACCCCTCCACTTT.

In regard to this clone: At one boundary the junction diverges from the germline segment, which might be a read error. The chain uses TRBV18 and TRBJ1-1; possibly TRBD1 for D (6 bases). Looked up from germline, CDR1 is KGHSH and CDR2 is LQKENI. This CDR3 region has 15 residues. This CDR3 reads CASSPIQGRNAEAFF. For the CDR3, the DNA is TGTGCCAGCTCACCGATACAGGGACGGAACGCTGAAGCTTTCTTT.

This chain connects TRBV6-1 to TRBJ1-2; D possibly corresponds to TRBD1 (6 bases). CDR3 size: 11 residues. Trimming shortened V by 8 bases and J by 6 bases, and 10 bases separated the two germline ends. Germline lookup yields CDR1 MNHNS and CDR2 SASEGT. For the CDR3, the DNA is TGTGCCAGCTGGACAGCGGATGGCTACACCTTC. Its protein product is CASWTADGYTF.

V and J are TRBV6-6 and TRBJ2-5, with 7 nucleotides matching TRBD1. The V gene's germline CDR1 is MNHNY and CDR2 SVGAGI (reference sequence). V lost 5 bases and J lost 11; bases outside the gene matches: 17. This CDR3 has 15 amino acids. In DNA form, the CDR3 reads TGTGCCAGCAGTATTTTCGGACAGGCGACGGGTGAGCAGTACTTC. Protein sequence: CASSIFGQATGEQYF.

This chain links TRBV4-1 with TRBJ1-2; D may be TRBD1 (5 bases). Trimming cost V 4 bases and J 2 bases, with 17 bases left between them. CDR3 length: 16 amino acids. Per germline, CDR1 MGHRA and CDR2 YSYEKL. CDR3 in DNA: TGCGCCAGCAGCCCGACGCCCGGGGGAACCAACTATGGCTACACCTTC. It translates to CASSPTPGGTNYGYTF.

With regard to this clone: This is likely a read error, given that the CDR3 carries no conserved phenylalanine or tryptophan at its end. CDR3 nucleotides: TGTGCCAGCAGCTTAGCCAGGGGAGTATCAGCTAACTATGGCTACACCCTC. The encoded protein is CASSLARGVSANYGYTL. The chain recombines TRBV7-9 with TRBJ1-2; tentative D call: TRBD1 (6 bases). This CDR3 comprises 17 residues. CDR1 and CDR2 (germline): SEHNR, FQNEAQ (reference sequence). With 0 bases removed from V and 0 bases from J, the gap between germline ends came to 14 bases.

This clone is a singleton in its sample. One end of the junction fails to match germline, which may point to a read error. This rearrangement joins TRBV30 to TRBJ1-1, with 8 bases identical to TRBD1. Germline values: CDR1 GTSNPN, CDR2 SVGIG (reference sequence). The CDR3 sequence is 15 residues long. CDR3 coding DNA: TGTGCCTGGGGGGGATGGGACAGGCTGAAGACTGAAGCTTTCTTT. This codes for CAWGGWDRLKTEAFF.

The chain links TRBV18 to TRBJ1-5; TRBD1 agrees at 9 bases. In germline, CDR1 is KGHSH, CDR2 LQKENI. The CDR3 sequence is 15 residues long. The J segment lost 8 bases and the V segment lost 3 bases, leaving 8 bases of the junction unmatched. This CDR3 is CASSPMTGGREPQHF. CDR3 DNA sequence: TGTGCCAGCTCACCGATGACAGGGGGTAGGGAGCCCCAGCATTTT.

The chain uses TRBV15 and TRBJ2-6; D unresolved. The CDR3 covers 15 residues. V lost 1 base, J lost 0 bases, and 4 bases lay in between. Looked up from germline, CDR1 is LNHNV and CDR2 is YYDKDF (reference sequence). CDR3: CATSRASSGANVLTF. The CDR3 DNA follows: TGTGCCACCAGCAGAGCAAGCTCTGGGGCCAACGTCCTGACTTTC.

This chain links TRBV11-2 with TRBJ2-1; TRBD2 matches at 7 bases. The CDR3 consists of 16 residues. With 0 bases clipped from V and 8 bases from J, the junction kept 10 bases outside the gene matches. Germline V gene sequence: CDR1 SGHAT, CDR2 FQNNGV. The CDR3 sequence is CASSLDRTGGSYEQFF. The DNA of the CDR3 is TGTGCCAGCAGCTTAGATCGAACGGGGGGAAGCTATGAGCAGTTCTTC.

The rearrangement links TRBV4-1 to TRBJ1-2; weak D call: TRBD1 (6 bases). CDR1 is MGHRA and CDR2 is YSYEKL in the germline V gene. This CDR3 has 15 amino acids. V shed 1 base and J shed 5 bases, with 14 bases lying between them. The CDR3 region is CASSQVGIGTYGYTF. The CDR3 nucleotides read TGCGCCAGCAGCCAAGTAGGGATCGGGACATATGGCTACACCTTC.

The rearrangement joins TRBV6-6 to TRBJ1-6; the D is unclear. Trimming cost V 6 bases and J 2 bases, with 11 bases left between them. The CDR3 totals 15 residues. The germline gives CDR1 MNHNY, CDR2 SVGAGI (reference sequence). CDR3 in DNA: TGTGCCAGCAGCCCAAGAATGCCCTATAATTCACCCCTCCACTTT. It translates to CASSPRMPYNSPLHF.

CDR3 region: CASSRQGANSPLHF. The CDR3 bases are TGTGCCAGCAGCCGACAGGGGGCTAATTCACCCCTCCACTTT. V is TRBV27 and J is TRBJ1-6, with TRBD1 identical over 10 bases. The CDR3 totals 14 residues. Germline V lookup: CDR1 MNHEY, CDR2 SMNVEV (reference sequence). The junction had 2 bases not matched to a gene; V was cut back by 6 bases and J by 6 bases.

V usage is TRBV7-2 and J usage is TRBJ2-7; 8 positions agree with TRBD2. The CDR3 is 16 residues long. The germline V gene encodes CDR1 SGHTA and CDR2 FQGNSA. The junction had 9 bases not matched to a gene; V was cut back by 1 base and J by 4 bases. Here the CDR3 DNA reads TGTGCCAGCAGCTTAGGCGGGGGGCTCCTCGGGTACGAGCAGTACTTC. It specifies CASSLGGGLLGYEQYF.

This clone turned up a few times. This CDR3 reads CASARGDQETQYF. In DNA form, the CDR3 reads TGTGCCAGCGCCCGGGGGGACCAAGAGACCCAGTACTTC. The chain recombines TRBV6-5 with TRBJ2-5; 7 nucleotides agree with TRBD2. Germline V gene lookup returns CDR1 MNHEY and CDR2 SVGAGI. CDR3 length: 13 amino acids. V shed 8 bases, J shed 0 bases, and the junction held 3 bases outside the gene matches.